This TCR beta chain was sequenced in a study of blood T cell repertoires in COVID-19 (dated by TCRdb to the early 2020s). About the investigation overall: Samples covering the acute and convalescent phases of COVID-19 were provided by collaborators in the United States, Italy and Spain. The prospective study material was composed of cDNA or gDNA derived from T cells, B-cell-depleted T cells, or PBMCs. Subjects who had been exposed to COVID-19, were actively infected with it, or had recovered from it provided the deeply sampled blood TCRbeta repertoires that made up the dataset. The repertoires were released in a freely available public database meant as a resource for research on the immune response to SARS-CoV-2. Samples were obtained from the ongoing ImmuneRACE study (first 160 participants) and from roughly 1,300 subjects provided by 6 global collaborators. A de-identified subject ID, COVID-19 status, age in years and sex were almost always included in the sample metadata. Where HLA class I and class II types were available, the types were taken from metadata supplied by the sample provider, not from assay-based typing. Findings and caveats that apply to the study as a whole: How much clinical and demographic metadata was included differed by source and by participant, and the metadata was provided uncurated.

Each collaborating institution followed its own protocols to collect whole blood in K2EDTA tubes. For TCRbeta analysis, collaborators shipped samples as frozen whole blood, isolated PBMCs, or DNA extracted from either of those sample types. TCRbeta CDR3 regions were amplified from genomic DNA using the immunoSEQ Assay, a bias-controlled multiplex PCR. In the authors' own workflow: The number of nucleated cells in each sample was estimated from the amplification of reference gene primers within the assay. Sequence reads were collapsed and filtered to measure the absolute abundance of every unique TCRbeta CDR3 rearrangement. Productive Simpson clonality was computed per sample as the square root of Simpson's diversity index over productive rearrangements. The source is immuneACCESS, and TCRdb retained only in-frame sequences with V and J called. Part of the clones is not carried over; for the studies checked, unresolved V genes explain less than half of this, and the remainder is unexplained. Clone size and the V and J calls come from that table; the DNA yielded D and trimming. The sample table records 65,000 to 70,000 clones; 85% to 90% of these occur just once. The top ten constitute more than 4.5% of the sample.

Worth noting for this clone: Its cognate antigen has yet to be identified. No quality values exist for individual bases; no much larger clone is one base distant.

For this chain, trimming is 0 bases at the V end and 3 bases at the J end, and the number of junction bases without a gene match is 11. For CDR1 and CDR2, the germline V gene lists SGHDT and YYEEEE. The cysteine opens and the phenylalanine closes a CDR3 of 19 amino acids. The entry retains the CDR3 DNA only, 57 bases that are in frame from base 1. The V and J genes are TRBV5-6 and TRBJ2-3, with 12 bases aligning to TRBD2. The sequenced material came from peripheral blood. The TCR originated in a man over 45 with active COVID-19. CDR3 loop: CASSLAAGLAGPRTDTQYF. The nucleotide sequence is given as TGTGCCAGCAGCTTGGCCGCGGGACTAGCGGGCCCTAGGACAGATACGCAGTATTTT. Supplemented by the reference TRBV5-6 and TRBJ2-3 proteins around the CDR3, the complete variable domain is DAGVTQSPTHLIKTRGQQVTLRCSPKSGHDTVSWYQQALGQGPQFIFQYYEEEERQRGNFPDRFSGHQFPNYSSELNVNALLLGDSALYLCASSLAAGLAGPRTDTQYFGPGTRLTVL.